Included here is one TCR beta chain sequence, with context. The antigen is undetermined. The source of the sample is a study of OX40 agonist ivuxolimab in advanced cancers. Clones were sequenced by immunoSEQ multiplex PCR, and TCRdb holds only the in-frame ones, with some missing. Of approximately 49,000 clones in the sample, 85% are singletons; the top ten hold about 20%. The study's findings and limits: In CD8+ T cells, expanded clones were on average more numerous than in CD4+.

Germline V gene lookup returns CDR1 LNHDA and CDR2 SQIVND (reference sequence). This CDR3 spans 15 amino acids. V was shortened by 4 bases and J by 8 bases, with 17 bases between the two germline ends. The input for sequencing was CD4+ or CD8+ T cells sorted from blood, taken in a trial of the OX40 agonist ivuxolimab. This sequence originates from an adult with an advanced solid tumor such as melanoma, head and neck, liver or kidney cancer. The V call is TRBV19, the J call TRBJ1-4, with unresolved D. CDR3 residues: CASSSHKGEREKLFF. In nucleotides, the CDR3 is TGTGCCAGTAGTAGCCACAAGGGAGAGCGAGAAAAACTGTTTTTT.